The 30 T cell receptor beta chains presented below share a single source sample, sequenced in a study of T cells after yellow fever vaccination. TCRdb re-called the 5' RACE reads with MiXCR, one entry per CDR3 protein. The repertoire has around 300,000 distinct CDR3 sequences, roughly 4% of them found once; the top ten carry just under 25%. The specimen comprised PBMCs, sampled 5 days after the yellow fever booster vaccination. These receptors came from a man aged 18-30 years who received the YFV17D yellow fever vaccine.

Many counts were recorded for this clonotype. CDR3 region: CASSLGGTGGAIQYF. Here the CDR3 DNA reads TGTGCCAGCAGTTTAGGTGGGACAGGGGGCGCCATTCAGTACTTC. The chain employs TRBV28 and TRBJ2-4; 12 nucleotides line up with TRBD1. CDR3 length: 15 amino acids. Germline assignment: CDR1 MDHEN and CDR2 SYDVKM. The J segment lost 9 bases and the V segment lost 2 bases, leaving 5 bases of the junction unmatched.

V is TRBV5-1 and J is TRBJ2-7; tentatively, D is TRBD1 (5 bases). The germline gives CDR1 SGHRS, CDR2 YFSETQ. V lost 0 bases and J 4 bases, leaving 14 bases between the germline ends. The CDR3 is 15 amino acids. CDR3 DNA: TGCGCCAGCAGCTTGGATTCTGGGGCTGGATACGAGCAGTACTTC. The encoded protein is CASSLDSGAGYEQYF. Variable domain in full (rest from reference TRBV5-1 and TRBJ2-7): KAGVTQTPRYLIKTRGQQVTLSCSPISGHRSVSWYQQTPGQGLQFLFEYFSETQRNKGNFPGRFSGRQFSNSRSEMNVSTLELGDSALYLCASSLDSGAGYEQYFGPGTRLTVT.

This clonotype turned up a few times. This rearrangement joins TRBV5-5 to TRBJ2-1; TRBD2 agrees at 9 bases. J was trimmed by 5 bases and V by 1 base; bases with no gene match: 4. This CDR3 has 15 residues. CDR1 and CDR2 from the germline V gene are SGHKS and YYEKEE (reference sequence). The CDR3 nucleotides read TGTGCCAGCAGCTTGTCGGCTAGCGGGAACAATGAGCAGTTCTTC. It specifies CASSLSASGNNEQFF.

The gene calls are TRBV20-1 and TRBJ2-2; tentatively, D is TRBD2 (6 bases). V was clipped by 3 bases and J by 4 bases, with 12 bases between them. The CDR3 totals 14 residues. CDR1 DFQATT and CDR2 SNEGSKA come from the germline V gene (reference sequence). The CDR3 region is CSARGRGSTGELFF. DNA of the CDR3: TGCAGTGCTAGGGGTCGGGGGAGCACCGGGGAGCTGTTTTTT.

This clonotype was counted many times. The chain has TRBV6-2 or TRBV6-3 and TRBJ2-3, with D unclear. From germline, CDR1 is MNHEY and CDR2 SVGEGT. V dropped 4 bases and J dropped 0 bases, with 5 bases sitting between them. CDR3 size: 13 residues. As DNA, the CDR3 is TGTGCCAGCAGTTCCAAAAGCACAGATACGCAGTATTTT. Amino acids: CASSSKSTDTQYF.

Here the CDR3 DNA reads TGTGCCAGCAGCCCGGGGCTTTGGGCTTTCTTT. This codes for CASSPGLWAFF. V gene TRBV6-2 or TRBV6-3 combines with J gene TRBJ1-1, with TRBD1 as a possible D gene (5 bases). V was clipped by 6 bases and J by 11 bases, with 13 bases between them. Germline-derived CDR1 and CDR2 are MNHEY and SVGEGT. This CDR3 region has 11 residues.

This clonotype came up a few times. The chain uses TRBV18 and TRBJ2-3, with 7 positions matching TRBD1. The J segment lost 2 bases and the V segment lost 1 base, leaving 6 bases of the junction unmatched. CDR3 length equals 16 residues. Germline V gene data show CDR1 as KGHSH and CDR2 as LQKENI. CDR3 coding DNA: TGTGCCAGCTCACCACTTATCAGGGGGAACACAGATACGCAGTATTTT. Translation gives CASSPLIRGNTDTQYF.

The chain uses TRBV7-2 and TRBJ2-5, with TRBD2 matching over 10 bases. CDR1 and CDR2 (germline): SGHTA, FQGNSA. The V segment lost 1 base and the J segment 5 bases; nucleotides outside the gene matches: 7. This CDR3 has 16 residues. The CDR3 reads CASSLVPAGGQETQYF. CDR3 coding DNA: TGTGCCAGCAGCTTAGTCCCAGCGGGGGGGCAGGAGACCCAGTACTTC.

In DNA form, the CDR3 reads TGCGCCAGCAGCCAAGTCGTAGGACAGTTGATACCTAGCACAGATACGCAGTATTTT. Protein product: CASSQVVGQLIPSTDTQYF. This chain joins TRBV4-3 and TRBJ2-3; TRBD1 might be the D (6 bases). Trimming took off 1 base at V and 0 bases at J, with 20 bases between the two ends. The CDR3 contains 19 residues. Germline CDR1 is LGHNA and CDR2 is YSLEER.

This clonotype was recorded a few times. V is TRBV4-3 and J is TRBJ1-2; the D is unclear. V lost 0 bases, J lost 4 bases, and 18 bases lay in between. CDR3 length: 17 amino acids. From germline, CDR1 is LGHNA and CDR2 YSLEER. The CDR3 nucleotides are TGCGCCAGCAGCCAAGATTCGGTGTGGGATCCTTCCTATGGCTACACCTTC. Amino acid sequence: CASSQDSVWDPSYGYTF.

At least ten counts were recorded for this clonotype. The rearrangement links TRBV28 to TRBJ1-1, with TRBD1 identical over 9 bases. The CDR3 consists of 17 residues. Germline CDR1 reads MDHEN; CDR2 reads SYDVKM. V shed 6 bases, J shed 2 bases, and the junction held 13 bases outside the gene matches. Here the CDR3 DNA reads TGTGCCAGCAGGGGGTCGGGACAGGGCCTAATTAACACTGAAGCTTTCTTT. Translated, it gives CASRGSGQGLINTEAFF. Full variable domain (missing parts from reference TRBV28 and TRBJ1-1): DVKVTQSSRYLVKRTGEKVFLECVQDMDHENMFWYRQDPGLGLRLIYFSYDVKMKEKGDIPEGYSVSREKKERFSLILESASTNQTSMYLCASRGSGQGLINTEAFFGQGTRLTVV.

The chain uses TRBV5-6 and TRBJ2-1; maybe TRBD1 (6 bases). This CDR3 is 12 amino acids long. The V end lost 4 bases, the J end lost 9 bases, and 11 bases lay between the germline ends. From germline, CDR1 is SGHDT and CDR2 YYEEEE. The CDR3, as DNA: TGTGCCAGCAGCGTACAGGGAGTTGAGCAGTTCTTC. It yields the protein CASSVQGVEQFF.

Here the CDR3 reads CASSYNAWDTEAFF. The CDR3, as DNA: TGTGCCAGCAGCTATAATGCGTGGGACACTGAAGCTTTCTTT. The chain has TRBV7-2 and TRBJ1-1; D gene unclear. The germline V and J ends were trimmed by 4 bases and 3 bases, with 12 bases remaining between them. CDR1 and CDR2 (germline): SGHTA, FQGNSA. CDR3 length equals 14 residues.

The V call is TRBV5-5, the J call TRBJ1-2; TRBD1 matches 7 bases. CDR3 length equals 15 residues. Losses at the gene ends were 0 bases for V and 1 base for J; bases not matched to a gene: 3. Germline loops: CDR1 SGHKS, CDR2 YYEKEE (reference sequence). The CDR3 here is CASSLAGGNNYGYTF. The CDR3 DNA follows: TGTGCCAGCAGCTTGGCAGGGGGTAATAACTATGGCTACACCTTC. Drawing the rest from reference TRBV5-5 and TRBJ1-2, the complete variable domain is DAGVTQSPTHLIKTRGQQVTLRCSPISGHKSVSWYQQVLGQGPQFIFQYYEKEERGRGNFPDRFSARQFPNYSSELNVNALLLGDSALYLCASSLAGGNNYGYTFGSGTRLTVV.

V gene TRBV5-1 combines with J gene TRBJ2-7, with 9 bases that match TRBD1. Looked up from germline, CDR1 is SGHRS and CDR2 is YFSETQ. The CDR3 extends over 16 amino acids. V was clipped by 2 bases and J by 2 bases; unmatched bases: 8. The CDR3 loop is CASSFQTGGIAYEQYF. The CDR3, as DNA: TGCGCCAGCAGCTTTCAAACAGGGGGCATAGCCTACGAGCAGTACTTC.

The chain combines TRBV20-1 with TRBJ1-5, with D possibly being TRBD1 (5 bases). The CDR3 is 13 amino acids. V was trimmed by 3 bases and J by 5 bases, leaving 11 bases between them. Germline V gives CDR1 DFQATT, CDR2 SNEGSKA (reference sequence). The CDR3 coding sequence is TGCAGTGCTAGTGTACAGGAGCATCAGCCCCAGCATTTT. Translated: CSASVQEHQPQHF.

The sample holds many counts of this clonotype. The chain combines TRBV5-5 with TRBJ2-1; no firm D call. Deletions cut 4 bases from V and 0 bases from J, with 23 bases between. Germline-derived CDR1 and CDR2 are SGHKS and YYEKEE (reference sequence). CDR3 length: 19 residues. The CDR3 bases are TGTGCCAGCAGCCAAACTCCGTCCTTCCAGGTGCTCTCCTACAATGAGCAGTTCTTC. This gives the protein CASSQTPSFQVLSYNEQFF.

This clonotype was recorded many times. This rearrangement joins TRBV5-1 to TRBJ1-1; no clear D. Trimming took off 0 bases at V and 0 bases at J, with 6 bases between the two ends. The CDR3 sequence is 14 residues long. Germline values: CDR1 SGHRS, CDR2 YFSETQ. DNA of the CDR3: TGCGCCAGCAGCTTGGCCCGGTTGAACACTGAAGCTTTCTTT. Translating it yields CASSLARLNTEAFF.

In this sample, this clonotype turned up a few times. The CDR3 here is CASSPLTLTTGELFF. For the CDR3, the DNA is TGCGCCAGCAGCCCGTTAACGCTAACAACCGGGGAGCTGTTTTTT. V usage is TRBV5-1 and J usage is TRBJ2-2; D gene unclear. The CDR3 runs to 15 residues. V lost 4 bases to trimming and J lost 5 bases, with 15 bases between them. CDR1 is SGHRS, CDR2 YFSETQ, per germline.

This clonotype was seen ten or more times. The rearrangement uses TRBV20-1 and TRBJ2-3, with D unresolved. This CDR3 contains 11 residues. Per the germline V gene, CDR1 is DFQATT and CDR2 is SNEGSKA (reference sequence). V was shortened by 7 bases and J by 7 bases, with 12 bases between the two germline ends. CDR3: CSVKPANTQYF. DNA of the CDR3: TGCAGTGTTAAACCGGCAAATACGCAGTATTTT.

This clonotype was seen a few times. The CDR3 here is CASSLVPTAKANYGYTF. CDR3 nucleotide sequence: TGCGCCAGCAGCTTGGTTCCGACAGCAAAAGCTAACTATGGCTACACCTTC. The chain carries TRBV5-1 and TRBJ1-2; tentatively, D is TRBD1 (5 bases). CDR3 size: 17 residues. The V and J ends lost 0 bases and 0 bases respectively, with 15 bases between them. Germline V gene data show CDR1 as SGHRS and CDR2 as YFSETQ.

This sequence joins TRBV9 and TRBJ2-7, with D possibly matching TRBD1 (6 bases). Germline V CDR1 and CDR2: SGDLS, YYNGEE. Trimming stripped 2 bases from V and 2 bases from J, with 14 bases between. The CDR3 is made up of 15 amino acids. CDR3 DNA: TGTGCCAGCAGCGTCACAGGGTTGGACCCCTACGAGCAGTACTTC. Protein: CASSVTGLDPYEQYF.

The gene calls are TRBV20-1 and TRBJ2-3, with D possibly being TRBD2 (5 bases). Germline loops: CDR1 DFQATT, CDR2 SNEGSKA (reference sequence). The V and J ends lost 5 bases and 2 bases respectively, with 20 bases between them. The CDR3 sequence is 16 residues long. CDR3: CSAVNPGEGPTDTQYF. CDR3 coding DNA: TGCAGTGCTGTTAACCCCGGGGAAGGGCCCACAGATACGCAGTATTTT.

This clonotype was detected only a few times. Written as DNA, the CDR3 is TGTGCCTGGAGTGGTAGCGGGGGGGGTCTGAGCGAGCAGTACTTC. Translating it yields CAWSGSGGGLSEQYF. This chain uses TRBV30 with TRBJ2-7; 11 nucleotides match TRBD2. V shed 1 base, J shed 6 bases, and the junction held 8 bases outside the gene matches. The CDR3 spans 15 residues. Germline V CDR1 and CDR2: GTSNPN, SVGIG (reference sequence).

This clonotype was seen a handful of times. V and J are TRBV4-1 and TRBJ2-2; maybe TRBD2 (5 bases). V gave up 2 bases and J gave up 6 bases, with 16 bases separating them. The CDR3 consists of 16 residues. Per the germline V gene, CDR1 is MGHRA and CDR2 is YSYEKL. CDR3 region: CASSQIFPSGAGELFF. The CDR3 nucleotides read TGCGCCAGCAGCCAAATTTTTCCCAGCGGCGCCGGGGAGCTGTTTTTT.

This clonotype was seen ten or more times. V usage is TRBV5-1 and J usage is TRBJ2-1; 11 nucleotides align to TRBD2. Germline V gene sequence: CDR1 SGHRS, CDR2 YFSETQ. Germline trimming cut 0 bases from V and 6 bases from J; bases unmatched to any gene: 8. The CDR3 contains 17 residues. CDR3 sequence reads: CASSLAPSTSGANEQFF. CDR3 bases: TGCGCCAGCAGCTTGGCCCCATCGACTAGCGGGGCCAATGAGCAGTTCTTC.

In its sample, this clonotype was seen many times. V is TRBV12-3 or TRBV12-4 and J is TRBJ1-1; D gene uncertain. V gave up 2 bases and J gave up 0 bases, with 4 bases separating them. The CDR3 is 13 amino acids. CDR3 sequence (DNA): TGTGCCAGCAGTTTAAGGGTGAACACTGAAGCTTTCTTT. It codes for CASSLRVNTEAFF.

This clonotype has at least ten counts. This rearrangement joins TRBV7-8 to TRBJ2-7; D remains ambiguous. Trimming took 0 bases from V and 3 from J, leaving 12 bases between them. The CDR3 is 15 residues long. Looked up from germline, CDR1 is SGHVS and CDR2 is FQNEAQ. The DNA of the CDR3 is TGTGCCAGCAGCTTAGCATCAGGAAACATCTACGAGCAGTACTTC. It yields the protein CASSLASGNIYEQYF.

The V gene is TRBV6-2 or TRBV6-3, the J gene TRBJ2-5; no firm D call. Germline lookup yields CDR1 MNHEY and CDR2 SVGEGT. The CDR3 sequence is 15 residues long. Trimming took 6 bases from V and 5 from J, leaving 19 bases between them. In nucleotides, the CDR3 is TGTGCCAGCAGCCCACCCTCCGGGCGTGGGGAGACCCAGTACTTC. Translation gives CASSPPSGRGETQYF.

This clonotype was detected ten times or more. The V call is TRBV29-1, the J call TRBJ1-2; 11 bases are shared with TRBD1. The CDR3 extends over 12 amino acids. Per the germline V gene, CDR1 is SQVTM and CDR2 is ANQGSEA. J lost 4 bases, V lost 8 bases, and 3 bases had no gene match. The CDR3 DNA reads TGCAGCTCCGGGACAGGGGGCTATGGCTACACCTTC. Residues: CSSGTGGYGYTF. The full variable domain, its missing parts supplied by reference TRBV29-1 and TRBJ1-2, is SAVISQKPSRDICQRGTSLTIQCQVDSQVTMMFWYRQQPGQSLTLIATANQGSEATYESGFVIDKFPISRPNLTFSTLTVSNMSPEDSSIYLCSSGTGGYGYTFGSGTRLTVV.